Sequencing of this T cell receptor beta chain was carried out in a study of molecular identifiers for immune sequencing clone quantification. In the study overall: Replicates partitioned RNA from about 20,000 or 100,000 naive CD8 cells into five parts, sequencing four.

Previously described methods and listed TCR primers were employed for the bulk TCR libraries. One entry per CDR3 protein results from TCRdb running MiXCR on the PCR reads. Here the sample spans hundreds of thousands of distinct CDR3 sequences, 20% being singletons. The authors sorted naive CD8 T cells as CD8+CD4-CCR7+CD45RA+. The CDR3 loop spans 14 amino acids. Overall study findings and caveats: Because of identical TCR molecules sharing a barcode, sizes of highly expanded clones could be underestimated.

In regard to this clonotype: Its antigen is unknown. Mismatch with germline at one junction end may stem from a read error.

Sequencing was carried out using naive CD8+ T cells from blood, with Jurkat cell RNA spiked in. Subset in this sample: FACS-sorted CD8+CD4-CCR7+CD45RA+ naive T cells. The chain links TRBV12-3 or TRBV12-4 to TRBJ2-3; the D gene is possibly TRBD2 (5 bases). The sequence was obtained from a human donor in good health. Some libraries in this study had Jurkat cell RNA spiked in. Here the CDR3 DNA reads TGTGCCAGCAGTTTGTTGTCTAGCACAGATATGCAGTATTTT. As protein: CASSLLSSTDMQYF.